The clone carrying this T cell receptor beta chain was seen only once. What it recognizes is unknown. The CDR3 extends over 17 amino acids. Germline V gene lookup returns CDR1 MNHNY and CDR2 SVGAGI (reference sequence). V was pared by 0 bases and J by 8 bases, with 11 bases of the junction left unmatched. The sample is drawn from a study of blood T cells in healthy people across ages. Overall study results and limits: Versus aged donors, long-lived donors had higher diversity and more naive CD4+ cells.

With a J-beta primer mix and a sample-barcoded 5' primer, a second PCR ran about 7 to 12 cycles. Each cDNA molecule was tagged by a template-switch adaptor with 12 random nucleotides. TCRdb re-called the 5' RACE reads with MiXCR, one entry per CDR3 protein. This table holds approximately 600,000 distinct CDR3 sequences, roughly three fifths found once. The sequenced sample consisted of blood. This clonotype was sampled from a man in his sixties in good health. The rearrangement uses TRBV6-6 and TRBJ2-1, with 9 bases fitting TRBD2. Written as DNA, the CDR3 is TGTGCCAGCAGTTACTCGAGGGCGGGGGGGCCTGGGTATGAGCAGTTCTTC. It codes for CASSYSRAGGPGYEQFF.